This is a list of T cell receptor beta chains from one sample in a study of blood T cell repertoires in COVID-19. Here immunoSEQ multiplex PCR was the method, and the copy in TCRdb shows in-frame clones only, minus some. The table records more than 150,000 clones, about nine tenths of them present only once. Sequenced: peripheral blood. The receptor set was obtained from a man aged 35 to 55 with acute or convalescent COVID-19. Each CDR3 is given with its conserved first and last residue. D genes are given only for firm matches. For some rows the clone size is stated as once, few or many, or as a class when expanded; others skip it.

d_gene: TRBD1
v_gene: TRBV28
len: 14
j_gene: TRBJ2-7
abundance: -
CDR3aa: CASSHERGPYEQYF
CDR3nt: TGTGCCAGCAGTCACGAAAGGGGGCCCTACGAGCAGTACTTC

d_gene: TRBD2
v_gene: TRBV19
len: 19
j_gene: TRBJ2-3
abundance: -
CDR3aa: CASSIEPSGGLTFTDTQYF
CDR3nt: TGTGCCAGTAGTATAGAGCCTAGCGGGGGTCTTACTTTCACAGATACGCAGTATTTT

d_gene: TRBD1
v_gene: TRBV28
len: 14
j_gene: TRBJ1-3
abundance: -
CDR3aa: CASSSTGVGNTIYF
CDR3nt: TGTGCCAGCAGTTCCACAGGGGTTGGAAACACCATATATTTT

d_gene: -
v_gene: TRBV5-6
len: 12
j_gene: TRBJ2-5
abundance: -
CDR3aa: CASSFEPETQYF
CDR3nt: TGTGCCAGCAGCTTCGAGCCTGAGACCCAGTACTTC

d_gene: -
v_gene: TRBV7-9
len: 11
j_gene: TRBJ2-7
abundance: -
CDR3aa: CASSLGTSRRF
CDR3nt: TGTGCCAGCAGCTTAGGGACAAGTCGTCGGTTC

d_gene: TRBD1
v_gene: TRBV5-1
len: 16
j_gene: TRBJ2-1
abundance: -
CDR3aa: CASSLGGRTGGNEQFF
CDR3nt: TGCGCCAGCAGCTTGGGGGGCCGGACAGGGGGCAATGAGCAGTTCTTC

d_gene: -
v_gene: TRBV2
len: 14
j_gene: TRBJ1-1
abundance: -
CDR3aa: CASSALTGDTEAFF
CDR3nt: TGTGCCAGCAGTGCTTTAACCGGGGACACTGAAGCTTTCTTT

d_gene: -
v_gene: TRBV7-9
len: 13
j_gene: TRBJ1-2
abundance: -
CDR3aa: CASSLPTDYGYTF
CDR3nt: TGTGCCAGCAGCTTGCCGACAGACTATGGCTACACCTTC

d_gene: TRBD1
v_gene: TRBV20-1
len: 14
j_gene: TRBJ1-2
abundance: -
CDR3aa: CSASPTGGAGGYTF
CDR3nt: TGCAGTGCTAGTCCCACAGGGGGCGCGGGTGGCTACACCTTC

d_gene: -
v_gene: TRBV9
len: 16
j_gene: TRBJ1-4
abundance: -
CDR3aa: CASSVGRGFGVEKLFF
CDR3nt: TGTGCCAGCAGCGTAGGAAGAGGGTTCGGGGTTGAAAAACTGTTTTTT

d_gene: -
v_gene: TRBV4-2
len: 16
j_gene: TRBJ1-2
abundance: -
CDR3aa: CASSQGRDMATYGYTF
CDR3nt: TGTGCCAGCAGCCAAGGCCGGGACATGGCTACGTATGGCTACACCTTC

d_gene: -
v_gene: TRBV27
len: 14
j_gene: TRBJ2-1
abundance: -
CDR3aa: CASSSLEARNEQFF
CDR3nt: TGTGCCAGCAGTTCCCTCGAAGCTCGCAATGAGCAGTTCTTC

d_gene: -
v_gene: TRBV6-4
len: 15
j_gene: TRBJ1-6
abundance: -
CDR3aa: CASSFDSSYNSPLHF
CDR3nt: TGTGCCAGCAGTTTCGACTCCTCCTATAATTCACCCCTCCACTTT

d_gene: -
v_gene: TRBV27
len: 15
j_gene: TRBJ2-6
abundance: few
CDR3aa: CASSFSSSGANVLTF
CDR3nt: TGTGCCAGCAGTTTTTCGAGCTCTGGGGCCAACGTCCTGACTTTC

d_gene: TRBD2
v_gene: TRBV27
len: 13
j_gene: TRBJ2-1
abundance: -
CDR3aa: CASSELADNEQFF
CDR3nt: TGTGCCAGCAGCGAACTAGCGGACAATGAGCAGTTCTTC

d_gene: -
v_gene: TRBV9
len: 14
j_gene: TRBJ2-7
abundance: -
CDR3aa: CASSVTSTGYEQYF
CDR3nt: TGTGCCAGCAGCGTCACCTCGACGGGCTACGAGCAGTACTTC

d_gene: -
v_gene: TRBV12-3/TRBV12-4
len: 11
j_gene: TRBJ1-2
abundance: -
CDR3aa: CASSARLGYTF
CDR3nt: TGTGCCAGCAGTGCGAGACTTGGCTACACCTTC

d_gene: -
v_gene: TRBV10-2
len: 14
j_gene: TRBJ2-2
abundance: -
CDR3aa: CASSRGQNTGELFF
CDR3nt: TGCGCCAGCAGCCGTGGGCAGAACACCGGGGAGCTGTTTTTT

d_gene: -
v_gene: TRBV6-6
len: 13
j_gene: TRBJ1-5
abundance: -
CDR3aa: CASSTYSNQPQHF
CDR3nt: TGTGCCAGCAGTACTTATAGCAATCAGCCCCAGCATTTT

d_gene: TRBD1
v_gene: TRBV6-5
len: 14
j_gene: TRBJ1-3
abundance: -
CDR3aa: CASGTGDSGNTIYF
CDR3nt: TGTGCCAGCGGGACAGGGGACTCTGGAAACACCATATATTTT

d_gene: -
v_gene: TRBV7-2
len: 12
j_gene: TRBJ1-1
abundance: -
CDR3aa: CASSLLLSEAFF
CDR3nt: TGTGCCAGCAGCTTATTACTCTCTGAAGCTTTCTTT

d_gene: -
v_gene: TRBV19
len: 16
j_gene: TRBJ2-1
abundance: -
CDR3aa: CASTKGGGWTRTEQFF
CDR3nt: TGTGCCAGTACCAAAGGGGGAGGGTGGACGCGAACTGAGCAGTTCTTC

d_gene: TRBD2
v_gene: TRBV3-1/TRBV3-2
len: 17
j_gene: TRBJ2-3
abundance: once
CDR3aa: CASSRVGGGANTDTQYF
CDR3nt: TGTGCCAGCAGCCGAGTCGGCGGGGGGGCTAACACAGATACGCAGTATTTT

d_gene: -
v_gene: TRBV6-4
len: 18
j_gene: TRBJ1-5
abundance: -
CDR3aa: CASSDSNLPGNRNQPQHF
CDR3nt: TGTGCCAGCAGTGACTCGAATCTTCCGGGAAACCGAAATCAGCCCCAGCATTTT

d_gene: -
v_gene: TRBV5-1
len: 15
j_gene: TRBJ2-7
abundance: -
CDR3aa: CASSLEGPSSYEQYF
CDR3nt: TGCGCCAGCAGCTTGGAGGGGCCCAGCTCCTACGAGCAGTACTTC

d_gene: -
v_gene: TRBV5-6
len: 15
j_gene: TRBJ2-5
abundance: -
CDR3aa: CASSSTKTVQETQYF
CDR3nt: TGTGCCAGCAGCTCGACTAAGACGGTGCAAGAGACCCAGTACTTC

d_gene: -
v_gene: TRBV11-2
len: 13
j_gene: TRBJ1-5
abundance: few
CDR3aa: CASSLDRNQPQHF
CDR3nt: TGTGCCAGCAGCTTAGACAGAAATCAGCCCCAGCATTTT

d_gene: TRBD1
v_gene: TRBV30
len: 12
j_gene: TRBJ1-2
abundance: few
CDR3aa: CAWSEGQGRYTF
CDR3nt: TGTGCCTGGAGTGAAGGACAGGGCCGCTACACCTTC

d_gene: -
v_gene: TRBV7-2
len: 13
j_gene: TRBJ2-7
abundance: -
CDR3aa: CASSATGSYEQYF
CDR3nt: TGTGCCAGCAGCGCAACAGGGTCCTACGAGCAGTACTTC

d_gene: -
v_gene: TRBV27
len: 13
j_gene: TRBJ1-2
abundance: -
CDR3aa: CASSLWQGYGYTF
CDR3nt: TGTGCCAGCAGTTTATGGCAGGGGTATGGCTACACCTTC

d_gene: -
v_gene: TRBV4-1
len: 17
j_gene: TRBJ2-1
abundance: -
CDR3aa: CASSQDYRSDSYNEQFF
CDR3nt: TGCGCCAGCAGCCAAGATTACAGGTCCGACTCCTACAATGAGCAGTTCTTC

d_gene: -
v_gene: TRBV19
len: 12
j_gene: TRBJ1-2
abundance: once
CDR3aa: CASSIGRGGYTF
CDR3nt: TGTGCCAGTAGTATCGGCAGAGGCGGCTACACCTTC

d_gene: -
v_gene: TRBV6-1
len: 14
j_gene: TRBJ2-1
abundance: -
CDR3aa: CASSEAPGGKEQFF
CDR3nt: TGTGCCAGCAGTGAAGCTCCAGGGGGGAAGGAGCAGTTCTTC

d_gene: TRBD2
v_gene: TRBV10-3
len: 13
j_gene: TRBJ2-5
abundance: -
CDR3aa: CAIGLAGQETQYF
CDR3nt: TGTGCCATCGGGCTAGCGGGCCAAGAGACCCAGTACTTC